Shown below are 26 T cell receptor beta chains from a single sample sequenced in a study of blood T cell repertoires in COVID-19. Assay used: immunoSEQ multiplex PCR; TCRdb lists only in-frame clones, some missing. Found here are roughly 140,000 clones, around 82% of them singletons; the top ten hold around 13%. The sequenced material came from peripheral blood. Receptor source: a man aged 55-75 years with active or convalescent COVID-19.

This clone was seen more than once but under ten times. V gene TRBV5-6 combines with J gene TRBJ1-2; 7 bases line up with TRBD1. V trimming: 4 bases; J trimming: 4 bases; junction bases outside the gene matches: 4. This CDR3 spans 13 amino acids. Germline V gene sequence: CDR1 SGHDT, CDR2 YYEEEE. Here the CDR3 reads CASSPTGRYGYTF. The CDR3 DNA reads TGTGCCAGCAGCCCGACAGGGCGCTATGGCTACACCTTC. Full variable domain (missing parts from reference TRBV5-6 and TRBJ1-2): DAGVTQSPTHLIKTRGQQVTLRCSPKSGHDTVSWYQQALGQGPQFIFQYYEEEERQRGNFPDRFSGHQFPNYSSELNVNALLLGDSALYLCASSPTGRYGYTFGSGTRLTVV.

The CDR3 here is CASSPRRWDRANQPQHF. The CDR3 DNA reads TGTGCCAGCAGTCCTCGACGGTGGGACAGGGCGAATCAGCCCCAGCATTTT. This chain joins TRBV27 and TRBJ1-5, with 9 bases fitting TRBD1. Germline CDR1 reads MNHEY; CDR2 reads SMNVEV (reference sequence). The CDR3 has 17 amino acids. J gave up 4 bases and V 5 bases, and 12 bases lay outside the gene matches.

V gene TRBV7-2 combines with J gene TRBJ1-5; D possibly corresponds to TRBD1 (6 bases). This CDR3 region has 15 residues. Between the trimmed V and J ends, which lost 5 bases and 4 bases, there was a span of 15 bases. From germline, CDR1 is SGHTA and CDR2 FQGNSA. The CDR3 protein is CASSPQGTLNQPQHF. The DNA of the CDR3 is TGTGCCAGCAGCCCGCAAGGGACACTTAATCAGCCCCAGCATTTT.

This clone appeared once. The gene calls are TRBV6-2 or TRBV6-3 and TRBJ2-1; 13 bases agree with TRBD2. The CDR3 is made up of 18 amino acids. Germline V gene sequence: CDR1 MNHEY, CDR2 SVGEGT. Trimming cost V 4 bases and J 4 bases; bases outside gene matches: 10. The CDR3 DNA is TGTGCCAGCAGTTTACGCCCCGGGACTAGCGGGGTTTACAATGAGCAGTTCTTC. Translating gives CASSLRPGTSGVYNEQFF.

This clone was detected a few times. V is TRBV5-1 and J is TRBJ1-2; maybe TRBD1 (6 bases). The CDR3 runs to 13 residues. Trimming pared 7 bases from V and 6 bases from J, leaving 16 bases between. Per germline, CDR1 SGHRS and CDR2 YFSETQ. This CDR3 is CASRQAGSDGYTF. DNA of the CDR3: TGCGCCAGCCGACAGGCAGGGAGCGATGGCTACACCTTC. The complete variable domain, with remaining parts taken from reference TRBV5-1 and TRBJ1-2, reads KAGVTQTPRYLIKTRGQQVTLSCSPISGHRSVSWYQQTPGQGLQFLFEYFSETQRNKGNFPGRFSGRQFSNSRSEMNVSTLELGDSALYLCASRQAGSDGYTFGSGTRLTVV.

J is TRBJ2-2 and V is TRBV12-5; D is uncertain. The CDR3 has 14 amino acids. V was shortened by 2 bases and J by 4 bases, with 8 bases between the two germline ends. Germline V CDR1 and CDR2: LGHNT, FRNRAP. The CDR3 protein is CASGLTSGTGELFF. The CDR3 DNA follows: TGTGCTAGTGGTTTGACTTCCGGCACCGGGGAGCTGTTTTTT.

This rearrangement joins TRBV6-5 to TRBJ2-7; D remains ambiguous. The CDR3 runs to 14 residues. The germline CDR1 and CDR2 sequences are MNHEY and SVGAGI. V lost 5 bases and J lost 0, with 11 bases in between. The CDR3 coding sequence is TGTGCCAGCAGTATGGAGTTTAGCTCCTACGAGCAGTACTTC. It is translated as CASSMEFSSYEQYF.

The V gene is TRBV5-1, the J gene TRBJ2-7, with D perhaps TRBD2 (5 bases). The V end lost 0 bases, the J end lost 2 bases, and 12 bases lay between the germline ends. Germline CDR1 SGHRS, CDR2 YFSETQ. The CDR3 consists of 15 residues. The CDR3 loop is CASSLASQPAYEQYF. The DNA of the CDR3 is TGCGCCAGCAGCTTGGCTAGCCAGCCCGCCTACGAGCAGTACTTC.

V is TRBV28 and J is TRBJ2-7; 7 positions match TRBD1. CDR3 size: 13 residues. Losses at the gene ends were 8 bases for V and 1 base for J; bases not matched to a gene: 5. Germline assignment: CDR1 MDHEN and CDR2 SYDVKM. The CDR3, as DNA: TGTGCCAGCCACCTACAGGGGTCCTACGAGCAGTACTTC. As protein: CASHLQGSYEQYF.

The chain couples TRBV5-1 to TRBJ1-1, with D tentatively TRBD1 (6 bases). The CDR3 is made up of 17 amino acids. Germline-derived CDR1 and CDR2 are SGHRS and YFSETQ. The ends were cut back, 1 base at V and 4 bases at J, with 20 bases in the middle. CDR3 sequence: CASSLSVSGLGGTEAFF. For the CDR3, the DNA is TGCGCCAGCAGCTTGTCAGTTTCGGGATTAGGGGGCACTGAAGCTTTCTTT.

The rearrangement uses TRBV6-5 and TRBJ2-1; D gene ambiguous. V gave up 7 bases and J gave up 5 bases, with 6 bases separating them. The CDR3 loop spans 11 amino acids. Germline assignment: CDR1 MNHEY and CDR2 SVGAGI. DNA of the CDR3: TGTGCCAGCATCCTCGACAATGAGCAGTTCTTC. Translated: CASILDNEQFF.

V and J are TRBV28 and TRBJ1-2; 7 positions agree with TRBD1. Germline V gene sequence: CDR1 MDHEN, CDR2 SYDVKM. V was clipped by 2 bases and J by 2 bases; unmatched bases: 5. The CDR3 extends over 15 amino acids. In nucleotides, the CDR3 is TGTGCCAGCAGTTTAGGAGAGGGGGCAAACTATGGCTACACCTTC. Translating gives CASSLGEGANYGYTF.

The chain uses TRBV24-1 and TRBJ2-2; the match to TRBD1 covers 8 bases. The trim removed 6 bases at V and 5 bases at J, leaving 4 bases unmatched. This CDR3 has 14 amino acids. CDR1 is KGHDR and CDR2 is SFDVKD in the germline V gene. CDR3 sequence (DNA): TGTGCCACCAGTAAAAGGACAGGGACCGGGGAGCTGTTTTTT. Its protein product is CATSKRTGTGELFF.

The CDR3 bases are TGTGCCAGCAGCATCCCCGGACAGATCACCGGGGAGCTGTTTTTT. This sequence encodes CASSIPGQITGELFF. This chain links TRBV11-2 with TRBJ2-2; D perhaps matches TRBD1 (6 bases). This CDR3 has 15 residues. CDR1 and CDR2 from the germline V gene are SGHAT and FQNNGV. V was cut by 5 bases and J by 4 bases, with 14 bases left in between.

J is TRBJ1-1 and V is TRBV29-1, with TRBD1 identical over 8 bases. The ends lost 4 bases at V and 7 bases at J; junction bases unmatched: 8. The CDR3 runs to 13 residues. Per germline, CDR1 SQVTM and CDR2 ANQGSEA. The CDR3 coding sequence is TGCAGCGTTGCAGCAGGGGGCGCGGGTGAAGCTTTCTTT. It codes for CSVAAGGAGEAFF.

V gene TRBV6-1 combines with J gene TRBJ1-3, with D unclear. Germline V gives CDR1 MNHNS, CDR2 SASEGT. The CDR3 is made up of 13 amino acids. V was shortened by 1 base and J by 2 bases, with 3 bases between the two germline ends. CDR3 in DNA: TGTGCCAGCAGTGAAGGGCCTGGAAACACCATATATTTT. This translates into CASSEGPGNTIYF.

The chain combines TRBV2 with TRBJ1-2, with 12 bases matching TRBD1. V lost 6 bases, J lost 4 bases, and 3 bases stayed unmatched. The germline CDR1 and CDR2 sequences are SNHLY and FYNNEI. The length of the CDR3 is 14 residues. CDR3 sequence (DNA): TGTGCCAGCAGCAGGGACAGGGGGCCCTATGGCTACACCTTC. It encodes CASSRDRGPYGYTF.

This clone was found once. The gene calls are TRBV18 and TRBJ1-4; TRBD1 might be the D (5 bases). The germline V gene has CDR1 KGHSH and CDR2 LQKENI. V dropped 0 bases and J dropped 4 bases, with 12 bases sitting between them. The CDR3 consists of 16 residues. CDR3 amino acids: CASSPPGGTFNEKLFF. The CDR3 DNA reads as TGTGCCAGCTCACCACCGGGAGGGACTTTTAATGAAAAACTGTTTTTT.

This clone was counted once. This chain joins TRBV5-1 and TRBJ1-4; no clear D gene. The CDR3 contains 13 residues. CDR1 is SGHRS, CDR2 YFSETQ, per germline. Trimming left V 3 bases short and J 5 bases short, with 8 bases between. This CDR3 is CASSSTRNEKLFF. The CDR3 DNA follows: TGCGCCAGCAGCTCCACCCGGAATGAAAAACTGTTTTTT.

The rearrangement uses TRBV5-8 and TRBJ1-5; unclear D gene. CDR3 length equals 14 residues. CDR1 SGHTS and CDR2 YDEGEE come from the germline V gene. Between the trimmed V and J ends, which lost 0 bases and 9 bases, there was a span of 13 bases. The CDR3 region is CASSLGQPERPQHF. For the CDR3, the DNA is TGTGCCAGCAGCTTGGGGCAACCCGAACGGCCCCAGCATTTT.

CDR3 amino acids: CASSLTLTQDDSPLHF. The CDR3 DNA sequence: TGTGCCAGCAGTTTAACGCTAACGCAGGATGATTCACCCCTCCACTTT. This chain links TRBV27 with TRBJ1-6; D not certain. The germline V and J ends were trimmed by 2 bases and 8 bases, with 16 bases remaining between them. Germline CDR1 is MNHEY and CDR2 is SMNVEV (reference sequence). The CDR3 totals 16 residues.

This sequence joins TRBV5-1 and TRBJ2-7, with 8 positions matching TRBD2. J lost 6 bases, V lost 4 bases, and 12 bases had no gene match. From germline, CDR1 is SGHRS and CDR2 YFSETQ. The CDR3 has 15 residues. CDR3 loop: CASSPRAGERGEQYF. The CDR3 DNA reads TGCGCCAGCAGCCCGCGAGCGGGAGAAAGGGGCGAGCAGTACTTC.

V is TRBV6-4 and J is TRBJ1-1, with D unclear. V lost 9 bases and J lost 1, with 18 bases in between. Germline lookup yields CDR1 MRHNA and CDR2 SNTAGT. CDR3 length equals 15 residues. The CDR3 bases are TGTGCCAGACCTGGACGGCCGGGAGGGAACACTGAAGCTTTCTTT. Amino acid sequence: CARPGRPGGNTEAFF.

The chain couples TRBV18 to TRBJ1-4; 7 bases are shared with TRBD1. The CDR3 extends over 16 amino acids. Per the germline V gene, CDR1 is KGHSH and CDR2 is LQKENI. The junction had 9 bases not matched to a gene; V was cut back by 1 base and J by 7 bases. The CDR3, as DNA: TGTGCCAGCTCACCACGAGTACAGGGGATAAGTGAAAAACTGTTTTTT. It yields the protein CASSPRVQGISEKLFF.

This chain uses TRBV5-1 with TRBJ2-1; 12 positions agree with TRBD2. Germline V lookup: CDR1 SGHRS, CDR2 YFSETQ. Germline trimming cut 4 bases from V and 6 bases from J; bases unmatched to any gene: 11. This CDR3 is 17 amino acids long. The CDR3 spells CASSPTQLAGGFNEQFF. In nucleotides, the CDR3 is TGCGCCAGCAGCCCAACCCAGCTAGCGGGAGGGTTCAATGAGCAGTTCTTC.

V usage is TRBV5-1 and J usage is TRBJ1-2; tentatively, D is TRBD1 (5 bases). The germline CDR1 and CDR2 sequences are SGHRS and YFSETQ. Trimming took 2 bases from V and 5 from J, leaving 13 bases between them. This CDR3 has 14 residues. CDR3 amino acids: CASSFRDSAYGYTF. The CDR3 coding sequence is TGCGCCAGCAGCTTTCGAGACAGCGCTTATGGCTACACCTTC.